The 4 T cell receptor beta chains given below trace back to one sample, sequenced in a study of CD8+CD57+ T cells in acquired aplastic anemia. All sequencing subjects had displayed CD8+CD57+ cell expansion on flow cytometry. Template material for TCR beta VDJ and CDR3 profiling consisted of genomic DNA. TCRdb re-derived calls from the reads in MiXCR, one entry per CDR3 protein. The table records 150,000 to 200,000 distinct CDR3 sequences, roughly 50% of them present only once. The sequenced material came from sorted CD4+, CD8+, or CD8+CD57+ T cells (not recorded which) from PBMCs. The receptors were gathered from a human donor with aplastic anemia.

This clonotype was seen at least ten times. This sequence joins TRBV9 and TRBJ2-3, with a possible D match to TRBD2 (5 bases). The CDR3 is made up of 14 amino acids. CDR1 and CDR2 from the germline V gene are SGDLS and YYNGEE. Between the trimmed V and J ends, which lost 2 bases and 2 bases, there was a span of 9 bases. CDR3 nucleotides: TGTGCCAGCAGCGTCGACCGGGACACAGATACGCAGTATTTT. The encoded protein is CASSVDRDTDTQYF.

The chain couples TRBV29-1 to TRBJ2-7, with TRBD1 matching over 7 bases. CDR1 is SQVTM, CDR2 ANQGSEA, per germline. The CDR3 length is 13 residues. V was pared by 7 bases and J by 3 bases, with 9 bases of the junction left unmatched. The CDR3 coding sequence is TGCAGCGCTATAATAGGGGGCCACTACGAGCAGTACTTC. Protein product: CSAIIGGHYEQYF.

In this sample, this clonotype turned up many times. The genes are TRBV12-3 or TRBV12-4 and TRBJ2-7; D is undetermined. The CDR3 spans 11 residues. Trimming took off 4 bases at V and 7 bases at J, with 8 bases between the two ends. The CDR3 region has the DNA TGTGCCAGCAGTTCGTTCAAGGAGCAGTACTTC. This encodes CASSSFKEQYF.

J is TRBJ1-1 and V is TRBV7-9, with TRBD1 matching over 7 bases. This CDR3 has 15 residues. CDR1 and CDR2 from the germline V gene are SEHNR and FQNEAQ (reference sequence). V was clipped by 6 bases and J by 1 base; unmatched bases: 8. For the CDR3, the DNA is TGTGCCAGCAGAGGGGACAGACCCAAGAACACTGAAGCTTTCTTT. Translated, it gives CASRGDRPKNTEAFF.